This TCR beta chain is drawn from a study of chemoradiotherapy in HPV16-positive cancers. Study summary: Candidate HPV-specific T-cell clones and common TCR motifs came from functional assays in a couple of HPV16-positive patients.

Note on this clone: The antigen is not known.

Clones were read by immunoSEQ multiplex PCR, and TCRdb kept only the in-frame ones, dropping some. The sample carries about 22,000 clones, about two thirds recorded once. Study-wide results and caveats: During treatment, candidate HPV-specific clones and E7-related motifs expanded in tumor. The functional HPV-specific definition rests on just two HPV16-positive patients.

This CDR3 spans 15 amino acids. Germline V gene sequence: CDR1 SGHNT, CDR2 YENEEA. V lost 1 base and J lost 0, with 7 bases in between. Repertoires were sampled repeatedly during chemoradiotherapy. This specimen was taken from a patient who underwent chemoradiotherapy. The chain is built from TRBV11-3 and TRBJ2-1; D unresolved. This TCR was sampled from a human donor with HPV-associated anogenital cancer. In DNA form, the CDR3 reads TGTGCCAGCAGCTTAGCCCTAAGCTCCTACAATGAGCAGTTCTTC. Protein: CASSLALSSYNEQFF.